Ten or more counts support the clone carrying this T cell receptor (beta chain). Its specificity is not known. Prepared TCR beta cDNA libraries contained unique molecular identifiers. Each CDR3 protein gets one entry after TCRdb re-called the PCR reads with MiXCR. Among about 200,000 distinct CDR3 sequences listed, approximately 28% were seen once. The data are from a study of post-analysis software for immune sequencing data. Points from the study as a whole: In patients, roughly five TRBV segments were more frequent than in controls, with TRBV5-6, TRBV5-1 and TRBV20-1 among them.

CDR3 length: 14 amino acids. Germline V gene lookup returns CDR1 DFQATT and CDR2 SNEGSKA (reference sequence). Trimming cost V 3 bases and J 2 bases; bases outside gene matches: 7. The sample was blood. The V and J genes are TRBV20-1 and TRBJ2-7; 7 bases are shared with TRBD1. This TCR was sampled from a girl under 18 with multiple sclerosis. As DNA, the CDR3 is TGCAGTGCTAGGCGAGGGGGCCGCACCTACGAGCAGTACTTC. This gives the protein CSARRGGRTYEQYF.